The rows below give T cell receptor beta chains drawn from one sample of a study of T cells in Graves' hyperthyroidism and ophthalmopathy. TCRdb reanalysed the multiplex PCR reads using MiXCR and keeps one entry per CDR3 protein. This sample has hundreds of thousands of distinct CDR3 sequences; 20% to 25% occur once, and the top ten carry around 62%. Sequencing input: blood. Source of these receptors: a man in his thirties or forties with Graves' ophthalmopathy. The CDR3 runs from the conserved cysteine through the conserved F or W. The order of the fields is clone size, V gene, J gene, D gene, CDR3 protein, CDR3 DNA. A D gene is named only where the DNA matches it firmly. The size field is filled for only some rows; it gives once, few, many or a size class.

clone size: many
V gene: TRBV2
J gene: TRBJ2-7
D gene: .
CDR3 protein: CASTPATAYEQYF
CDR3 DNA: TGTGCCAGCACCCCCGCAACAGCCTACGAGCAGTACTTC

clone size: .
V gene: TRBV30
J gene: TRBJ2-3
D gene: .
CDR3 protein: CAWSILLGTDTQYF
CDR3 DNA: TGTGCCTGGAGTATCCTTTTAGGCACAGATACGCAGTATTTT

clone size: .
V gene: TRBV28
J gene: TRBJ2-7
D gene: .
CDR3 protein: CASSLCGCGSYEQYF
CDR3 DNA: TGTGCCAGCAGTTTATGCGGCTGCGGTTCCTACGAGCAGTACTTC

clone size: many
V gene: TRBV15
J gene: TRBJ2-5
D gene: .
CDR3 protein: CATSRPDRPQETQYF
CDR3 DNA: TGTGCCACCAGCAGACCAGACCGGCCACAAGAGACCCAGTACTTC

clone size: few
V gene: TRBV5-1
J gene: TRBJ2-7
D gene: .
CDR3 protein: CASSYSGTPREQYF
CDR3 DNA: TGCGCCAGCAGCTACTCCGGGACACCCCGCGAGCAGTACTTC

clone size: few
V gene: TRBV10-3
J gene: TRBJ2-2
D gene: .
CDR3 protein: CATLRQGTGELFF
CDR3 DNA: TGTGCCACGCTCCGTCAGGGCACCGGGGAGCTGTTTTTT

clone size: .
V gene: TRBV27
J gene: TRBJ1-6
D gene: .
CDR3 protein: CASSNIRVSSSYNSPLHF
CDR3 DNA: TGTGCCAGTTCCAACATCAGGGTCAGCAGCTCCTATAATTCACCCCTCCACTTT

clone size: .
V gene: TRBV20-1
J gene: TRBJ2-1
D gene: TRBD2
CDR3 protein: CSAQRGTSGINEQFF
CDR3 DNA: TGCAGTGCTCAAAGGGGGACTAGCGGGATTAATGAGCAGTTCTTC

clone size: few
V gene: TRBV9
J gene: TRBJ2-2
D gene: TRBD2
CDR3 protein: CASSVGVAGRELFF
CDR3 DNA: TGTGCCAGCAGCGTAGGAGTAGCGGGAAGGGAGCTGTTTTTT

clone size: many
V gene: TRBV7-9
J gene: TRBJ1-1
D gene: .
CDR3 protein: CASSAPGTFMNTEAFF
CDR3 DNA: TGTGCCAGCAGCGCCCCCGGGACCTTCATGAACACTGAAGCTTTCTTT

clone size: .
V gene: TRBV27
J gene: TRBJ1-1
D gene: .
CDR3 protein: CASRSGRYEAFF
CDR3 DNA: TGTGCCAGCAGATCAGGACGATATGAAGCTTTCTTT

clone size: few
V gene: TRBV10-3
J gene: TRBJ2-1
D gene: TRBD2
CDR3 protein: CAISDDGASGRSSYNEQFF
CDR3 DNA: TGTGCCATCAGTGATGATGGGGCTAGCGGGAGGAGCTCCTACAATGAGCAGTTCTTC

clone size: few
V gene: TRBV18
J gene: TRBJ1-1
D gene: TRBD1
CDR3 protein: CASSLTPTGKNTEAFF
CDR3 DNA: TGTGCCAGCTCACTAACACCGACAGGGAAGAACACTGAAGCTTTCTTT

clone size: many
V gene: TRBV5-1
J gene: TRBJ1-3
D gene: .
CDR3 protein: CASSPGYSGNTIYF
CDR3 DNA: TGCGCCAGCAGCCCCGGCTACTCTGGAAACACCATATATTTT

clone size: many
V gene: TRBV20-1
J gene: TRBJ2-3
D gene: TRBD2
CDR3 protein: CSADPVAGGTDTQYF
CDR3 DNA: TGCAGTGCTGACCCTGTAGCGGGAGGCACAGATACGCAGTATTTT

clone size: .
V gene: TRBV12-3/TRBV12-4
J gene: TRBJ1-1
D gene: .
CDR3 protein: CASSLDTSIEAFF
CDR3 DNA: TGTGCCAGCAGTTTAGACACGTCAATTGAAGCTTTCTTT

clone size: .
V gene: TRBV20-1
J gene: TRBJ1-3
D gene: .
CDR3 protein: CSARGPRGGGAGNTIYF
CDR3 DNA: TGCAGTGCTAGAGGCCCCAGGGGCGGAGGAGCTGGAAACACCATATATTTT

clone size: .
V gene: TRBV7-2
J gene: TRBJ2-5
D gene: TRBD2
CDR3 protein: CASSLWTSGSGTQYF
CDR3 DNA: TGTGCCAGCAGCTTATGGACTAGCGGCTCGGGGACCCAGTACTTC

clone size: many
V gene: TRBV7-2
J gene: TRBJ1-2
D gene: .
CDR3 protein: CASSLGVRSYGYTF
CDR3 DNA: TGTGCCAGCAGCTTAGGCGTCCGGAGTTATGGCTACACCTTC

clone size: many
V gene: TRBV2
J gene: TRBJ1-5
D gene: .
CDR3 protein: CASRRPEVGPQHF
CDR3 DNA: TGTGCCAGCAGGAGACCCGAGGTTGGTCCCCAGCATTTT

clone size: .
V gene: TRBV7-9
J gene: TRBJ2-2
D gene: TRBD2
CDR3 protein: CASSLALVREFTGELFF
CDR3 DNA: TGTGCCAGCAGCTTAGCCCTGGTGCGGGAGTTCACCGGGGAGCTGTTTTTT

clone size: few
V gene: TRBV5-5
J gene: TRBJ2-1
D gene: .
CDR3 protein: CASSFANGYEQFF
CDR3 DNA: TGTGCCAGCAGCTTTGCTAATGGGTATGAGCAGTTCTTC

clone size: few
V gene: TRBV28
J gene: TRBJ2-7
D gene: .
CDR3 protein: CASSLTETYEQYF
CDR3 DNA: TGTGCCAGCAGTTTAACCGAAACCTACGAGCAGTACTTC

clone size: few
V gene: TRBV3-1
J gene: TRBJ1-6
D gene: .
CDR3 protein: CASRRTPGQTGNSPLHF
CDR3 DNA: TGTGCCAGCAGGCGCACCCCAGGACAGACGGGGAATTCACCCCTCCACTTT

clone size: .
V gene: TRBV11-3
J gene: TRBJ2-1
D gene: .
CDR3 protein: CASSPYVRTSYNEQFF
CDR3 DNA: TGTGCCAGCAGTCCCTACGTAAGGACTTCCTACAATGAGCAGTTCTTC

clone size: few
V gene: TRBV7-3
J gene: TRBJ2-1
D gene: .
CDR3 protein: CASSDQLRGAGEQFF
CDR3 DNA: TGTGCCAGCAGCGATCAACTACGGGGGGCGGGAGAGCAGTTCTTC

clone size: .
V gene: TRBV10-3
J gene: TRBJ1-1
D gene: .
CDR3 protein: CAISQLGTEAFF
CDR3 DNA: TGTGCCATCAGTCAGCTGGGCACTGAAGCTTTCTTT

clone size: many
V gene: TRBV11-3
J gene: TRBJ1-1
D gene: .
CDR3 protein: CASSRDLGTTGKGVTEAFF
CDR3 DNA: TGTGCCAGCAGTCGAGATTTGGGTACTACAGGGAAGGGAGTCACTGAAGCTTTCTTT

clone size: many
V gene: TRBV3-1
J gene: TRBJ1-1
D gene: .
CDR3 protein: CASSQVAGNTEAFF
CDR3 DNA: TGTGCCAGCAGCCAAGTAGCAGGGAACACTGAAGCTTTCTTT

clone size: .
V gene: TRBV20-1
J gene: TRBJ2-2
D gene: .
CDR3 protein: CSARAPGTANTGELFF
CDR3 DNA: TGCAGTGCTAGAGCTCCCGGGACGGCGAACACCGGGGAGCTGTTTTTT

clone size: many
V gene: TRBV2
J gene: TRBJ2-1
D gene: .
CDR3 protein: CASTRTSGNEQFF
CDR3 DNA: TGTGCCAGCACTAGGACTTCAGGAAATGAGCAGTTCTTC

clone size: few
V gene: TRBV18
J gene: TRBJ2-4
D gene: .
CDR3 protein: CASSPTTDIQYF
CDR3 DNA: TGTGCCAGCTCACCCACGACGGACATTCAGTACTTC

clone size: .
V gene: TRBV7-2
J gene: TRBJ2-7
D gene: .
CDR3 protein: CASSSSGSYEQYF
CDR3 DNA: TGTGCCAGCAGCTCCAGCGGGTCCTACGAGCAGTACTTC

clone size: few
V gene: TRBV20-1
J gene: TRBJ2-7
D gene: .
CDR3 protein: CSVGGYVSEQYF
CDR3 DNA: TGCAGTGTCGGCGGCTATGTTTCCGAGCAGTACTTC

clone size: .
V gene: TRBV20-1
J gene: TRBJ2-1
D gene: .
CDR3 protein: CSARDSSTGFDEQFF
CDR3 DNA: TGCAGTGCTAGAGATTCTTCGACAGGTTTCGATGAGCAGTTCTTC

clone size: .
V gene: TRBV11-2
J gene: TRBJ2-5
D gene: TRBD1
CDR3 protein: CASSSLTGPQETQYF
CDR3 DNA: TGTGCCAGCAGCTCCCTGACAGGGCCCCAAGAGACCCAGTACTTC

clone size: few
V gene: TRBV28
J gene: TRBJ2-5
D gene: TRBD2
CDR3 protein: CASSSRTSLRETQYF
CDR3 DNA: TGTGCCAGCAGTTCACGGACTAGCTTGAGAGAGACCCAGTACTTC

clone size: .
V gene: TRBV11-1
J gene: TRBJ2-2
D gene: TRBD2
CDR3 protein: CASSSAGLAGVGTGELFF
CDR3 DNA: TGTGCCAGCAGCTCAGCGGGACTAGCGGGAGTCGGTACCGGGGAGCTGTTTTTT

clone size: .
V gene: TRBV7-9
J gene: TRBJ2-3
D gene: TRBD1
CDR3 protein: CASSRQGSTDTQYF
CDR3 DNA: TGTGCCAGCAGCCGACAGGGCAGCACAGATACGCAGTATTTT

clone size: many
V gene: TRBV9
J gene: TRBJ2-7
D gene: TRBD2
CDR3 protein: CASSAGGLANTEQYF
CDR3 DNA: TGTGCCAGCAGCGCCGGGGGACTAGCGAATACCGAGCAGTACTTC

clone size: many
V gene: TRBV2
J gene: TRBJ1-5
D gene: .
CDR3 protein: CASSEAPGDGNQPQHF
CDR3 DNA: TGTGCCAGCAGTGAAGCACCAGGGGATGGCAATCAGCCCCAGCATTTT

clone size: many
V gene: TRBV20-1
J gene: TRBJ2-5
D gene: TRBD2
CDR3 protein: CSGSGTASGMQETQYF
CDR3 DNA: TGCAGTGGCTCAGGGACGGCTAGCGGGATGCAAGAGACCCAGTACTTC

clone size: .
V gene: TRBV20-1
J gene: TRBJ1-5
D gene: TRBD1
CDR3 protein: CSASGTGLSNQPQHF
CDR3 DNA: TGCAGTGCTAGCGGGACAGGTCTTAGCAATCAGCCCCAGCATTTT